The rows below give T cell receptor beta chains drawn from one sample of a study of OX40 agonist ivuxolimab in advanced cancers. This table comes from immunoSEQ multiplex PCR, and its TCRdb copy is limited to in-frame clones, with some not included. The sample has tens of thousands of clones, roughly 89% seen once. Sample: CD4+ or CD8+ T cells sorted from blood, taken in a trial of the OX40 agonist ivuxolimab. The receptor set was obtained from an adult with an advanced solid tumor such as melanoma, head and neck, liver or kidney cancer. The CDR3 runs from the conserved cysteine through the conserved F or W. Each record gives: D gene, J gene, V gene, clone size, CDR3 DNA, CDR3 protein. The D gene is left open where the match is weak. A row's size may be missing; if present it is once, few, many or a size class.

NA,TRBJ2-1,TRBV5-4,NA,TGTGCCAGCAGCAGGTGGGGCTCCTACAATGAGCAGTTCTTC,CASSRWGSYNEQFF
TRBD1,TRBJ2-2,TRBV30,NA,TGTGCCTGTGACAGGGTAGGAACCGGGGAGCTGTTTTTT,CACDRVGTGELFF
TRBD1,TRBJ2-1,TRBV27,NA,TGTGCCAGCAGTTTAAGGGACAGGGTCGACAATGAGCAGTTCTTC,CASSLRDRVDNEQFF
NA,TRBJ2-7,TRBV28,NA,TGTGCCAGCAGTTTACCCCAGACCGGCGCCAACGAGCAGTACTTC,CASSLPQTGANEQYF
TRBD2,TRBJ2-7,TRBV7-2,once,TGTGCCAGCAGCTTAAATTCCCTCCGTAGTAGCGGGGAGCAGTACTTC,CASSLNSLRSSGEQYF
TRBD2,TRBJ2-7,TRBV7-9,NA,TGTGCCAGCACCCAATTGAGGACTAGCGGGGCCTACGAGCAGTACTTC,CASTQLRTSGAYEQYF
NA,TRBJ2-7,TRBV7-2,once,TGTGCCAGCAGCTTCAGGGTCGAGCAGTACTTC,CASSFRVEQYF
NA,TRBJ1-1,TRBV5-1,NA,TGCGCCAGCAGCCCCGAGGGGTTTGCCTCCACTGAAGCTTTCTTT,CASSPEGFASTEAFF
TRBD2,TRBJ2-1,TRBV25-1,NA,TGTGCCAGCAGTCTAGCGGGCTTACGGTTCTTC,CASSLAGLRFF
NA,TRBJ1-1,TRBV27,NA,TGTGCCAGCAGTTCCCCCTCCGGCGGATTAAAGGCTGAAGCTTTCTTT,CASSSPSGGLKAEAFF
NA,TRBJ1-3,TRBV15,NA,TGTGCCACCAGCAGAGATCGCTCTGGAAACACCATATATTTT,CATSRDRSGNTIYF
TRBD2,TRBJ2-5,TRBV27,NA,TGTGCCAGCAAAAGCTTCGGACTAGCGAACCAAGAGACCCAGTACTTC,CASKSFGLANQETQYF
NA,TRBJ2-5,TRBV7-2,NA,TGTGCCAGCAGCTTAGGGTCTAGCCCAGAGACCCAGTACTTC,CASSLGSSPETQYF
NA,TRBJ1-1,TRBV30,NA,TGTGCCTGGAGTGTAAGGCAGGCGGAGAGGTACACTGAAGCTTTCTTT,CAWSVRQAERYTEAFF
NA,TRBJ1-2,TRBV5-6,NA,TGTGCCAGCAGGCGGGTGCCCTATGGCTACACCTTC,CASRRVPYGYTF
TRBD1,TRBJ1-5,TRBV19,once,TGTGCCAGTAGTAGATCAGGGACAGACAATCAGCCCCAGCATTTT,CASSRSGTDNQPQHF
NA,TRBJ1-1,TRBV29-1,NA,TGCAGCGTTGGGGGGGCATACGCTGAAGCTTTCTTT,CSVGGAYAEAFF
NA,TRBJ2-4,TRBV29-1,NA,TGCAGCGTTGCAGACGGAGAAAACATTCAGTACTTC,CSVADGENIQYF
TRBD2,TRBJ2-1,TRBV2,NA,TGTGCCAGCAGTGAACTTACTAGCGGGGGCGATGAGCAGTTCTTC,CASSELTSGGDEQFF
TRBD1,TRBJ2-5,TRBV10-3,NA,TGTGCCGCTCGGACAGGGGGTACGGAGACCCAGTACTTC,CAARTGGTETQYF
TRBD1,TRBJ1-4,TRBV7-9,NA,TGTGCCAGCAGCCCGGGACAGGGGACGACTAATGAAAAACTGTTTTTT,CASSPGQGTTNEKLFF
NA,TRBJ1-3,TRBV9,NA,TGTGCCAGCAGCGTAGACAGGGAAGGAGGAAACACCATATATTTT,CASSVDREGGNTIYF
TRBD1,TRBJ1-1,TRBV29-1,NA,TGCAGCGTGCGGGCAACCGTACCAGGGGGGGGCACTGAAGCTTTCTTT,CSVRATVPGGGTEAFF
TRBD1,TRBJ1-2,TRBV7-6,NA,TGTGCCAGCAGCCTCGGACAGGGAGGAGGGGGTGGCTACACCTTC,CASSLGQGGGGGYTF